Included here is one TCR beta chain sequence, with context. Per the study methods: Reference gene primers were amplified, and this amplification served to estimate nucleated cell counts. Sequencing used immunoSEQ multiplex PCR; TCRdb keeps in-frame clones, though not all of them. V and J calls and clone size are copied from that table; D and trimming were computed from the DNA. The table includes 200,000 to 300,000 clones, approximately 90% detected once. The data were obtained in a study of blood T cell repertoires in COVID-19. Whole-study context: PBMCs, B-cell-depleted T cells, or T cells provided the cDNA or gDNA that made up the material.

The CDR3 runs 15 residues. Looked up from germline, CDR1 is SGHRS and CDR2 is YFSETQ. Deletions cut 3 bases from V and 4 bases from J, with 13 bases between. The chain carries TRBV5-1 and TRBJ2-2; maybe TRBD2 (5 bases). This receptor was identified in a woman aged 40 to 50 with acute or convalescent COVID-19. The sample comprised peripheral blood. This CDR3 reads CASSSPGRGTGELFF. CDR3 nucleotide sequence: TGCGCCAGCAGCTCCCCCGGACGGGGCACCGGGGAGCTGTTTTTT.